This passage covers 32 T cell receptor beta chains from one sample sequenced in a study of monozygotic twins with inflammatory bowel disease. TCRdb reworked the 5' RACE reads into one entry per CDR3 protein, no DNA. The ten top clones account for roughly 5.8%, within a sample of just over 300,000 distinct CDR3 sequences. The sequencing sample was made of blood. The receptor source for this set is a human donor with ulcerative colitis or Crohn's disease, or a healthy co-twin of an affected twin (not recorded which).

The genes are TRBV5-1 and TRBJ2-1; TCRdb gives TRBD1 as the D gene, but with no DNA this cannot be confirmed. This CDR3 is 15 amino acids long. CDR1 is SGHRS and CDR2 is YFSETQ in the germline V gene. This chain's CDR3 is CASSPGDDTYNEQFF.

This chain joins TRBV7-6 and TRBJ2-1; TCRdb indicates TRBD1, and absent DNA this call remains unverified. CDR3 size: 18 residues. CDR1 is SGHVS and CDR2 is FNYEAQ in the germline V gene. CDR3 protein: CASSLGTAGAPIYNEQFF.

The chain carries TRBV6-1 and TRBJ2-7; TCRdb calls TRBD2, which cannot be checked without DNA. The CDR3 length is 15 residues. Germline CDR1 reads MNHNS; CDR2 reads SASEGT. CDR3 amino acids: CASSFGPIKGYEQYF.

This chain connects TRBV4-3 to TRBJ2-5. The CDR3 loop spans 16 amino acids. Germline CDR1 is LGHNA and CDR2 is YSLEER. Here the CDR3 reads CASSQVLLAGEETQYF.

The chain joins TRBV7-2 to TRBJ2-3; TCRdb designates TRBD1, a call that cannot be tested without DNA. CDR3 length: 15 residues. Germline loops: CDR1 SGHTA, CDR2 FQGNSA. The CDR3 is CASRRTGGPADTQYF.

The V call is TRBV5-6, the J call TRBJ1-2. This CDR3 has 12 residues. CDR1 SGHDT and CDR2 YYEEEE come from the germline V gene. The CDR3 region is CASSLTNYGYTF.

The CDR3 spells CASSRYGDPYEQYF. The genes are TRBV28 and TRBJ2-7; TCRdb picks TRBD2, but there is no DNA to check that call. In germline, CDR1 is MDHEN, CDR2 SYDVKM. CDR3 size: 14 residues.

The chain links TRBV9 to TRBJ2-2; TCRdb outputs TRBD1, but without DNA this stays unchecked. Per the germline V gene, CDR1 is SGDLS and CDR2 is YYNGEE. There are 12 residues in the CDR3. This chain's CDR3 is CASSRGAGELFF. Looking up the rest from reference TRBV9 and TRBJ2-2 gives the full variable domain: DSGVTQTPKHLITATGQRVTLRCSPRSGDLSVYWYQQSLDQGLQFLIQYYNGEERAKGNILERFSAQQFPDLHSELNLSSLELGDSALYFCASSRGAGELFFGEGSRLTVL.

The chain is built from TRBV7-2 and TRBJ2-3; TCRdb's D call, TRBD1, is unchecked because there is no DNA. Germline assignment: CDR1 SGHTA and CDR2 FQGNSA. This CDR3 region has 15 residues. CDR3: CASSSAGVGTDTQYF.

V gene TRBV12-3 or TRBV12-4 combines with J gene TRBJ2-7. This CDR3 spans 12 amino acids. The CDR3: CASSLARDEQYF.

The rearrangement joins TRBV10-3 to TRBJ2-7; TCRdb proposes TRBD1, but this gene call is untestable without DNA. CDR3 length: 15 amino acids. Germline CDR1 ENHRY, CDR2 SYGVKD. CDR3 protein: CAISGGSRGHYEQYF.

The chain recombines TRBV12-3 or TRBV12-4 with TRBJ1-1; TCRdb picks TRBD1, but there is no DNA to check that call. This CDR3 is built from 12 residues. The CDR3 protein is CATRTGETEAFF.

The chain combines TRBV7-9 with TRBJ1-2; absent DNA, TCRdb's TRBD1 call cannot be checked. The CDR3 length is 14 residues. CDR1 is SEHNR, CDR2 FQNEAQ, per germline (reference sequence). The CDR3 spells CASSLAGTGNGYTF.

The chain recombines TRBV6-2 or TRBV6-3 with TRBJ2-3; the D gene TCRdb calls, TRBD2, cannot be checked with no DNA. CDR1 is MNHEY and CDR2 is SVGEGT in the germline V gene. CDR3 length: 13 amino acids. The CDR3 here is CASCKRETDTQYF.

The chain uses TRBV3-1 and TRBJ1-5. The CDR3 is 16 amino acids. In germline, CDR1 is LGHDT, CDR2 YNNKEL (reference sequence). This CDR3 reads CASSQDRGNSNQPQHF.

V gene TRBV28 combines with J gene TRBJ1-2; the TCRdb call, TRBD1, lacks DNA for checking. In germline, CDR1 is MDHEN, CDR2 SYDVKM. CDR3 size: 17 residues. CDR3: CASSQGTGVRGGYGYTF.

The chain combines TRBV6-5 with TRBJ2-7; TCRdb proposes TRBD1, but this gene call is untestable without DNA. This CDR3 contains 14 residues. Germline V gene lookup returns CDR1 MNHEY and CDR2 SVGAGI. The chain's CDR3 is CASSYRATGYEQYF.

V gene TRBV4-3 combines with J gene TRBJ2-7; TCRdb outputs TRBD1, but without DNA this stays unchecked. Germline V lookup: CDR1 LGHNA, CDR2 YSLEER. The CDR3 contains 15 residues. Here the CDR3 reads CASSPIGGGPYEQYF.

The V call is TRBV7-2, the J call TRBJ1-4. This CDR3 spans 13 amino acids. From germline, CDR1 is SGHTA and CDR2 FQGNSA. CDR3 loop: CASSLGPNEKLFF.

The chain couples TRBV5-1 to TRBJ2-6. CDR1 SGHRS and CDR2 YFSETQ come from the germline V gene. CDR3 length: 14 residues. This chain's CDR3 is CASSEFAGANVLTF. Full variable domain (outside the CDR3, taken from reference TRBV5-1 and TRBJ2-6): KAGVTQTPRYLIKTRGQQVTLSCSPISGHRSVSWYQQTPGQGLQFLFEYFSETQRNKGNFPGRFSGRQFSNSRSEMNVSTLELGDSALYLCASSEFAGANVLTFGAGSRLTVL.

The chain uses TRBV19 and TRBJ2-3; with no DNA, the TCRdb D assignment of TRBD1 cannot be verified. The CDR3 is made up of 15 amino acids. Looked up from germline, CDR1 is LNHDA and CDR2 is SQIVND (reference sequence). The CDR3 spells CATAWGVVGTDTQYF.

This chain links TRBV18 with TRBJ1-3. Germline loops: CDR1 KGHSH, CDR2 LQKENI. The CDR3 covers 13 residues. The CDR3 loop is CASSQSAGNTIYF.

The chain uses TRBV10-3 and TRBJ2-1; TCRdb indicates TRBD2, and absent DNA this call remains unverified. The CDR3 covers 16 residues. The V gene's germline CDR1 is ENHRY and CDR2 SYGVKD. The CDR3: CAIGSSIVGSYNEQFF.

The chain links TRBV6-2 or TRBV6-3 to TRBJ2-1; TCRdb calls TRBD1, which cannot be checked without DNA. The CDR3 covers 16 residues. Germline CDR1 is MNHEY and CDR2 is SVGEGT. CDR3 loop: CASRGGQGGSYNEQFF.

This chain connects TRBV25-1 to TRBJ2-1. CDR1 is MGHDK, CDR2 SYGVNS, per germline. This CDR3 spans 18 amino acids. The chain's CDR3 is CASSDNLSFWSSYNEQFF.

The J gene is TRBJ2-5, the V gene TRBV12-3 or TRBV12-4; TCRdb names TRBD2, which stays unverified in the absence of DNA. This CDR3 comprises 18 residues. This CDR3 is CASSLWTSGGRLQETQYF.

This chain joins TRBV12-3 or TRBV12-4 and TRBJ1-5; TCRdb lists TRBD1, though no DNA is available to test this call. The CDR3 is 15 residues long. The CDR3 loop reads CASRPGGESFQPQHF.

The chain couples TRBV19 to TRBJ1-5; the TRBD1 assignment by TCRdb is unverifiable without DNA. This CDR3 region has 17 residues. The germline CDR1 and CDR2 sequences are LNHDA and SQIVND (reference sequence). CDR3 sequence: CASSTQLDRVGNQPQHF. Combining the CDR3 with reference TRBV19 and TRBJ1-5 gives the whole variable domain DGGITQSPKYLFRKEGQNVTLSCEQNLNHDAMYWYRQDPGQGLRLIYYSQIVNDFQKGDIAEGYSVSREKKESFPLTVTSAQKNPTAFYLCASSTQLDRVGNQPQHFGDGTRLSIL.

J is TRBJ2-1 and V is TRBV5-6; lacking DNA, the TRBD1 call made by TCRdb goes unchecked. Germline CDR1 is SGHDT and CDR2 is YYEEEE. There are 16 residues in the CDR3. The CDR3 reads CASSFIQAVGYNEQFF.

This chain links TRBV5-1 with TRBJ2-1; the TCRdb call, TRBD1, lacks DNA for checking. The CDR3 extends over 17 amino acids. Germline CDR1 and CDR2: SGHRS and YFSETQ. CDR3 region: CASSLALWGENYNEQFF.

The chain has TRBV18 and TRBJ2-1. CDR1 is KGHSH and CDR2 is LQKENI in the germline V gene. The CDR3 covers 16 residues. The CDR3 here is CASSPPGSHSYNEQFF.

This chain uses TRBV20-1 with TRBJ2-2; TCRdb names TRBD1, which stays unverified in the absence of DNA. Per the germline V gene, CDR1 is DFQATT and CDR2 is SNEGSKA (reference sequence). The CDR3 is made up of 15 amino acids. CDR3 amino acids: CSAPPGGSSTGELFF.